This TCR beta chain is from a study of T cell responses to AZD1222 COVID-19 vaccine. Regarding the study as a whole: Donors, mostly white British, included more females; clonal diversity was possibly underestimated. The study sampled repertoires only after the peak T cell response.

Concerning this clone itself: Its antigen is currently unknown.

From germline, CDR1 is MNHEY and CDR2 SMNVEV (reference sequence). The CDR3 consists of 12 residues. The germline V and J ends were trimmed by 0 bases and 5 bases, with 4 bases remaining between them. Measured with immunoSEQ multiplex PCR; TCRdb has only the in-frame clones, and not every one. The sample carries fewer than 110,000 clones, more than 70% recorded once. This TCR was recovered from an adult who received the AZD1222 COVID-19 vaccine. The V gene is TRBV27, the J gene TRBJ2-5; no definite D call. The sample was peripheral blood, taken 28 days after the second AZD1222 dose. The CDR3 coding sequence is TGTGCCAGCAGTTTATCTGGGGAGACCCAGTACTTC. This gives the protein CASSLSGETQYF.